This TCR beta chain appears in the sequencing data of a study of blood T cell repertoires in COVID-19. Trimming shortened V by 1 base and J by 2 bases, and 15 bases separated the two germline ends. The germline V gene has CDR1 SGHRS and CDR2 YFSETQ. The CDR3 consists of 16 residues. Sequencing was performed with immunoSEQ multiplex PCR; in TCRdb, only in-frame clones are kept and a portion is missing. The data hold roughly 380,000 clones, with about nine tenths observed a single time. The rearrangement joins TRBV5-1 to TRBJ2-5, with a possible D match to TRBD1 (6 bases). Source material: PBMCs or T cells enriched from blood (not recorded which). The TCR originated in a woman in her twenties or thirties who had been exposed to COVID-19. CDR3 residues: CASSLMGAGGQETQYF. DNA for the CDR3: TGCGCCAGCAGCTTGATGGGGGCTGGGGGTCAAGAGACCCAGTACTTC.